This T cell receptor (beta chain) was profiled in a study of shared clonotypes between healthy human individuals (dated by TCRdb to 2020 to 2021). Study-wide context: The cohort comprised two women and a few men aged 18 to 49 years. To estimate repertoire size and how much clonotypes are shared between individuals, the study performed deep sequencing of blood TCR repertoires from roughly five healthy adults. Per donor, three plates each were used for CD4 naive and CD4 memory, two for CD8 naive, and one for CD8 memory. Per donor, leukapheresis produced somewhere between about 0.85 and 10 billion PBMCs. Libraries were prepared and TCR repertoires were sequenced by different laboratories using diverse techniques, in order to increase sequencing depth and limit assay-specific biases.

The donors were healthy, HIV-negative adults with no recently reported acute infections or vaccinations. All donors were Caucasian adults living in Nashville, Tennessee, USA. CD4+ T cells were enriched by magnetic negative selection; naive cells were then positively selected on CD45RA, and the negative fraction formed the memory subset. Blood was collected by leukapheresis, and PBMCs were isolated by Ficoll-Histopaque density gradient centrifugation and then cryopreserved in liquid nitrogen vapor phase. Analytical flow cytometry was used to check the purity and quantity of every magnetically sorted T cell population. Each sorted fraction had its genomic DNA isolated and then quantified by UV absorbance on a Nanodrop 2000c. With respect to this clone: No cognate antigen has been identified for it. No base qualities exist here, and no much larger clone lies one base off it.

Overall results and qualifications from the work: Roughly 5% of naive CD4, 3.5% of naive CD8, approximately 2% of memory CD4, and approximately 0.4% of memory CD8 clonotypes were shared across several donors. Because the study included only a small number of donors, the genetic and exposure-history diversity represented was limited. Compared with non-shared clonotypes, clonotypes shared by all four sorted-subset donors had higher generation probabilities. Even with the large sequencing depth, rarefaction of the sorted-subset datasets indicated that sequencing was incomplete. Naive subsets generally had larger estimated clonotype richness than memory subsets did. Pairwise subsampling led to the expectation that sequencing depth would affect the degree of clonotype sharing among donors. Only blood was sampled, and tissue TCR repertoires likely differ from those in blood.

Using the deep immunoSEQ assay, multiplex PCR amplified TCR CDR3 regions from genomic DNA. Extracted genomic DNA from each cell subset was spread evenly across all wells of several immunoSEQ 96-well plates, with each plate serving as a replicate. For sorted subsets, approximately 210 ng of genomic DNA, equivalent to roughly 33,000 T cell genomes, went into each replicate PCR. The purified libraries were quantified using a Qubit 3.0 fluorometer, sized with a Bioanalyzer 2100, and then quantified again using the KAPA Library Quantification kit. A separate single-read 150-cycle Illumina NextSeq 550 flow cell was used to sequence each immunoSEQ 96-well plate. For the original study's pipeline: The immunoSEQ output contained only junctional sequences without quality scores, so filtering could not match that applied to full-length reads. To assign V/J genes and CDR3, sequences were annotated against IMGT germline references using PyIR, a Python wrapper for IgBLAST v1.9. Reads with weak V/J assignments (E-value above 1e-6), missing CDR3, stop codons, out-of-frame junctions, or ambiguous translated residues were removed. A V3J clonotype was defined by an identical inferred V gene, J gene, and CDR3 amino acid sequence. The percentage overlap between two repertoires was calculated by dividing the number of shared unique clonotypes by the size of the smaller repertoire. RTK rarefaction, the Chao1 estimator, and Recon v2.1 estimates of unobserved clonotypes were used to assess repertoire richness. OLGA was used to compute generation probabilities for all TCRbeta clonotypes that the gDNA method yielded from a handful of donors. TCRdb re-hosts the immuneACCESS table, in-frame sequences only. Its copies lack some clones; in the studies checked, an unresolved V gene accounts for under half of them, and the cause for the rest is not known. V, J and clone size were drawn from that table, and D and trimming were deduced from the DNA. Here the sample has 2.3 million or so clones; 85% to 95% occur a single time. The ten most abundant clones make up 0.39% of the sample.

Sequenced: naive CD4+ T cells from PBMCs. Sample cell subset or site, as interpreted from the label and publication: CD45RA+ positively selected. The sequence came from a man younger than 30 in good health. Some clones in this sample may be carry-over from other donors' samples.

The DNA sequence is given as TGTGCCAGCAGCCAATCGGGGGGACAGCCCCAGCATTTT. Translated, it gives CASSQSGGQPQHF. This chain is built from TRBV16 and TRBJ1-5, and possibly TRBD1, on 5 matching bases. The CDR3 goes from the cysteine to the phenylalanine over 13 residues. CDR3 DNA only is kept here, 39 bases in frame from base 1. In the germline V gene, CDR1 corresponds to KGHSY and CDR2 to FQNENV. Trimming costs V 0 bases and J 7 bases, and their ends lie 7 bases apart.